The TCR beta chain under discussion was sequenced for a study of CD8+ T cells in alopecia areata (dated by TCRdb to between 2017 and 2018). Looking at the study overall: The treated patients took part in an open-label pilot trial in which moderate-to-severe alopecia areata was treated with oral tofacitinib at 5 to 10 mg twice daily. immunoSEQ multiplex PCR using 35 Vbeta forward primers and 13 Jbeta reverse primers was used to amplify TCRbeta CDR3 regions. Scalp clonality was compared among normal scalp (n=4), patchy alopecia areata scalp (n=8), and alopecia totalis/universalis scalp (n=8). RNA was extracted with the PAXgene miRNA kit for fixed scalp, the miRNeasy kit for PBMCs, and the RNeasy kit for mouse skin. Tofacitinib-treated patients had biopsies at baseline and at 4 and 24 weeks of treatment, with a later scalp biopsy in several patients. High-throughput TCRbeta sequencing was used to examine T cell clonal expansion in alopecia areata in both the C3H/HeJ mouse model and human patients. Scalp tissue and sorted CD4+ and CD8+ peripheral blood T cells from patchy and totalis/universalis alopecia areata patients and from healthy controls were covered by human TCRbeta sequencing. Patients stayed on tofacitinib for 6 to 18 months and then had 6 months of follow-up off drug so that delayed response and recurrence could be assessed. The full study reports these points: Resident alphabeta T cells in normal human skin are also sequenced, complicating scalp TCR repertoire analysis, unlike mouse skin dominated by gammadelta T cells. Compared with normal scalp, lesional scalp had higher clonality and more expanded CD8+ clones, particularly in alopecia totalis/universalis, a pattern that suggests antigenic drive. Compared with mice, TCR sequences shared between patients were less clear, possibly partly because of HLA diversity across the patient population.

Comments on this clone: Its antigen has not been determined. No base quality information exists; no much larger clone differs at one position.

CDR1 and CDR2 (SGHVS, FNYEAQ) derive from the germline V gene. The CDR3 starts with the cysteine, ends with the phenylalanine, and has 13 residues. Of the read, only the CDR3 DNA is kept; its 39 bases are in frame from base 1. Between the V and J ends, shortened by 1 base and 5 bases respectively, the junction contains 8 bases. The library was obtained by the immunoSEQ multiplex PCR assay. To provide template for TCR sequencing, every sample had RNA extracted and reverse transcribed into cDNA. SuperScript III was used to make first-strand cDNA, primed with a 2:1 mix of oligo-dT and random hexamers. A synthetic immune receptor repertoire was used to assess amplification bias, and residual bias was removed computationally. As for the authors' bioinformatics: After raw reads were preprocessed to remove errors, the CDR3 was defined following IMGT conventions as running from the conserved cysteine to phenylalanine. Clonality was computed as 1 minus the Shannon entropy, with the entropy normalized by log2 of the number of productive unique TCRs. Whether scalp clones were CD4 or CD8 was inferred by matching scalp TCRbeta sequences against CD4 and CD8 repertoires sorted from blood. TCRdb provides this immuneACCESS table in a form limited to in-frame rearrangements. Some clones are lacking; in checked studies, under half of them reflect an unresolved V gene, and why the rest are absent is not known. V and J calls plus clone size are reproduced from that table; the DNA served to infer D and trimming. A total of 150,000 or so clones appear in this sample, less than 75% of them only once. The ten most abundant clones make up 11% of the sample.

Explained via the paper, the time point label denotes: baseline before oral tofacitinib. Peripheral blood and lesional scalp punch biopsies were obtained from patients with alopecia areata. PBMCs were isolated by density centrifugation and stained for CD3, CD4 and CD8, and CD4+ and CD8+ T cells were sorted on a FACSAria. The receptor chain draws on TRBV7-6 and TRBJ1-1; tentative D gene TRBD1, with 5 bases matching. Sequenced material: CD8+ T cells sorted from blood, taken at week 0. The receptor's source is a human donor with alopecia areata. The sequence in DNA is TGTGCCAGCAGCTTAGATGGGGGTACTGAAGCTTTCTTT. Its product reads: CASSLDGGTEAFF.